This T cell receptor (beta chain) stems from a study of graft-versus-host responses after intestinal transplantation. Study context: Transplants given to recipients were multivisceral, liver-intestinal, or isolated intestinal. Recipients uniformly received anti-thymocyte globulin induction, followed by tacrolimus and steroids for roughly 3 years. General study points: Researchers found GvH clones in recipient marrow, and some showed up first in ileum or blood.

Regarding this clone: As yet, its antigen is unknown.

The repertoire was sequenced with immunoSEQ multiplex PCR; TCRdb's copy has only in-frame clones and lacks some. The sample shows roughly 100,000 clones, 85% to 95% of them seen only once. This sample comprised unstimulated CD8+ T cells sorted from spleen or lymph node cells, obtained before transplant. The receptor's source is a human donor who was the organ donor for an intestinal transplant.

The CDR3 DNA follows: TGTGCCAGTAGTATATCCGGGACAGTCCCCTACGAGCAGTACTTC. It encodes CASSISGTVPYEQYF. This sequence joins TRBV19 and TRBJ2-7; 7 bases are a match to TRBD1. Germline V gene data show CDR1 as LNHDA and CDR2 as SQIVND (reference sequence). The CDR3 runs 15 residues. With 2 bases clipped from V and 2 bases from J, the junction kept 6 bases outside the gene matches.